This T cell receptor (beta chain) was captured by sequencing in a study of CDR3 diversity in severe acne. TCRdb fed the PCR reads into MiXCR, producing one record per CDR3 protein. The table has around 94,000 distinct CDR3 sequences, roughly half seen once. The CDR3 length is 12 residues. CDR1 is LNHDA and CDR2 is SQIVND in the germline V gene (reference sequence). The clonotype originates from a male donor with acne. The sample was blood. The chain carries TRBV19 and TRBJ2-1; D is ambiguous. CDR3 bases: TGTGCTAGAGTCCCAGGAGACAATGAGCAGTTCTTC. Translated: CARVPGDNEQFF.